Listed below are T cell receptor beta chains from one sample, sequenced in a study of tumor-infiltrating lymphocytes in primary liver carcinoma. TCRdb called the multiplex PCR reads again in MiXCR, with one record for every CDR3 protein. The sample holds hundreds of thousands of distinct CDR3 sequences; roughly 60% are singletons and the top ten take approximately 9%. Material for sequencing was peripheral blood. These receptors were taken from a man aged 35-49 years with primary liver carcinoma and hepatitis B virus infection. Each CDR3 is given with its conserved first and last residue. A D gene is named only where the DNA matches it firmly. Clone size is given for some rows only: seen once, a few or many times, or a class if the clone is expanded.

V gene: TRBV6-6
clone size: -
D gene: TRBD1
J gene: TRBJ2-1
CDR3 DNA: TGTGCCTGTAGTCCAGGGACAGGGGGCGAGCAGTTCTTC
CDR3 protein: CACSPGTGGEQFF

V gene: TRBV5-6
clone size: few
D gene: -
J gene: TRBJ2-5
CDR3 DNA: TGTGCCAGCAGCTTGGATGGTAGGGGGGAGACCCAGTACTTC
CDR3 protein: CASSLDGRGETQYF

V gene: TRBV12-3/TRBV12-4
clone size: many
D gene: TRBD2
J gene: TRBJ2-1
CDR3 DNA: TGTGCCAGCAGTTTGTTAGCGGGGCTAAACAATGAGCAGTTCTTC
CDR3 protein: CASSLLAGLNNEQFF

V gene: TRBV5-6
clone size: -
D gene: -
J gene: TRBJ2-3
CDR3 DNA: TGTGCCAGCAGTTTGAGAGATAGCAATCAGCCCCAGTATTTT
CDR3 protein: CASSLRDSNQPQYF

V gene: TRBV5-1
clone size: -
D gene: -
J gene: TRBJ2-7
CDR3 DNA: TGCGCCAGCAGCTTGGAAGCGGCCTCAGGGGGGGAGCAGTACTTC
CDR3 protein: CASSLEAASGGEQYF

V gene: TRBV28
clone size: -
D gene: TRBD1
J gene: TRBJ2-7
CDR3 DNA: TGTGCCAGCATCGCAACCGACAGGGGTACGGGAGAGCAGTACTTC
CDR3 protein: CASIATDRGTGEQYF

V gene: TRBV7-2
clone size: -
D gene: -
J gene: TRBJ2-4
CDR3 DNA: TGTGCCAGCAGCTTAGACAGGTTCATTCAGTACTTC
CDR3 protein: CASSLDRFIQYF

V gene: TRBV11-1
clone size: -
D gene: -
J gene: TRBJ2-1
CDR3 DNA: TGTGCCAGCAACTTAGAAGGGGACCCCTACAATGGGCAGTTCTTC
CDR3 protein: CASNLEGDPYNGQFF

V gene: TRBV14
clone size: few
D gene: -
J gene: TRBJ1-3
CDR3 DNA: TGTGCCAGCAGCCAAGCAGGGACTGGAAACACCATATATTTT
CDR3 protein: CASSQAGTGNTIYF

V gene: TRBV28
clone size: -
D gene: -
J gene: TRBJ2-3
CDR3 DNA: TGTGCCAGCAGTTTCTTTGATACGCAGTATTTT
CDR3 protein: CASSFFDTQYF

V gene: TRBV4-2
clone size: once
D gene: TRBD1
J gene: TRBJ2-5
CDR3 DNA: TGTGCCAGCAGCCAAGAGTTTGGGACAGGGGGCGCCGGGTACCACGAGACCCAGTACTTC
CDR3 protein: CASSQEFGTGGAGYHETQYF

V gene: TRBV13
clone size: -
D gene: TRBD1
J gene: TRBJ1-4
CDR3 DNA: TGTGCCAGCAGCGTCCCCGGGACAGCTAATGAAAAACTGTTTTTT
CDR3 protein: CASSVPGTANEKLFF

V gene: TRBV4-3
clone size: -
D gene: -
J gene: TRBJ2-7
CDR3 DNA: TGCGCCAGCAGTCAAGCGAGAAGCCCTTTTTACGAGCAGCACTTC
CDR3 protein: CASSQARSPFYEQHF

V gene: TRBV4-3
clone size: many
D gene: TRBD2
J gene: TRBJ2-2
CDR3 DNA: TGCGCCAGCAGCCAAGATCAGCTAGCGGGAGGGCCGGCTTCCGGGGAGCTGTTTTTT
CDR3 protein: CASSQDQLAGGPASGELFF

V gene: TRBV6-5
clone size: -
D gene: -
J gene: TRBJ1-1
CDR3 DNA: TGTGCCAGCAGATCCGGGACGCTGAACACTGAAGCTTTCTTT
CDR3 protein: CASRSGTLNTEAFF

V gene: TRBV11-1
clone size: -
D gene: TRBD2
J gene: TRBJ2-7
CDR3 DNA: TGTGCCGGCAGCTTTGGACTAGCGGAAGCCTACGAGCAGTACTTC
CDR3 protein: CAGSFGLAEAYEQYF

V gene: TRBV11-2
clone size: -
D gene: -
J gene: TRBJ2-2
CDR3 DNA: TGTGCCAGCAGCTTACTCCCTCAGGCCGGGGAGCTGTCTTTT
CDR3 protein: CASSLLPQAGELSF

V gene: TRBV6-1
clone size: -
D gene: TRBD1
J gene: TRBJ1-1
CDR3 DNA: TGTGCCAGCAGACTCGGGACAGGGGTAGGGAACACTGAAGCTTTCTTT
CDR3 protein: CASRLGTGVGNTEAFF

V gene: TRBV6-5
clone size: -
D gene: TRBD2
J gene: TRBJ2-2
CDR3 DNA: TGTGCCAGCAGTTACTCTCGGGGGAGGGTGAACACCGGGGAGCCGTTTTTT
CDR3 protein: CASSYSRGRVNTGEPFF

V gene: TRBV11-3
clone size: -
D gene: -
J gene: TRBJ2-1
CDR3 DNA: TGTGCCAGCAGCCCTGGACTATACAATGAGCAGTCCTTC
CDR3 protein: CASSPGLYNEQSF

V gene: TRBV4-3
clone size: many
D gene: -
J gene: TRBJ1-2
CDR3 DNA: TGCGCCAGCAGCCAAGAGGCACAGAACTATGGCTACACCTTC
CDR3 protein: CASSQEAQNYGYTF

V gene: TRBV5-5
clone size: many
D gene: -
J gene: TRBJ2-3
CDR3 DNA: TGTGCCAGCAGCTTGGGACACCGGGGGCTAGATACGCAGTATTTT
CDR3 protein: CASSLGHRGLDTQYF

V gene: TRBV12-5
clone size: many
D gene: TRBD2
J gene: TRBJ2-1
CDR3 DNA: TGTGCTAGTGGTTTGGGCCAAAGCGGGGGTAATGAGCAGTTCTTC
CDR3 protein: CASGLGQSGGNEQFF

V gene: TRBV11-2
clone size: many
D gene: -
J gene: TRBJ2-1
CDR3 DNA: TGTGCCAGCAGCTTAGAGGGGCTCTACAATGAGCAGTTCTTC
CDR3 protein: CASSLEGLYNEQFF

V gene: TRBV6-5
clone size: -
D gene: -
J gene: TRBJ2-7
CDR3 DNA: TGTGTCAGCAGGAGGGCAGGGTTGGAAAGTGGGGTCTACGAGCAGTACTTC
CDR3 protein: CVSRRAGLESGVYEQYF

V gene: TRBV11-2
clone size: -
D gene: -
J gene: TRBJ2-5
CDR3 DNA: TGTACCAGCAGCTTACTCGGGGGTGGGAGAGGGACCCAGTACTTC
CDR3 protein: CTSSLLGGGRGTQYF

V gene: TRBV14
clone size: -
D gene: -
J gene: TRBJ2-7
CDR3 DNA: TGTGCCAACAGCCGGGGGACGACTTTCTACGAGCAGTACTTC
CDR3 protein: CANSRGTTFYEQYF

V gene: TRBV11-2
clone size: many
D gene: -
J gene: TRBJ2-5
CDR3 DNA: TGTGCCAGCAGCTTAAACATCATCGACAGGCGAGCCCAAGAGACCCAGTACTTC
CDR3 protein: CASSLNIIDRRAQETQYF

V gene: TRBV7-3
clone size: -
D gene: -
J gene: TRBJ2-2
CDR3 DNA: TGTGCCAGCAGCCCTCGGGACCCCCGTGGCGGGGAGCTGTTTTTT
CDR3 protein: CASSPRDPRGGELFF

V gene: TRBV4-1
clone size: -
D gene: TRBD1
J gene: TRBJ2-3
CDR3 DNA: TGCGCCAGCAGCCAAGGGGTAACAGGACAGGGCAGCATAGATACGCAGTATTTT
CDR3 protein: CASSQGVTGQGSIDTQYF

V gene: TRBV5-4
clone size: -
D gene: TRBD1
J gene: TRBJ1-2
CDR3 DNA: TGTGCCAGCAACGCCGTGGGGACAGGGGTAAACTATGGCTACACCTTC
CDR3 protein: CASNAVGTGVNYGYTF

V gene: TRBV11-1
clone size: once
D gene: -
J gene: TRBJ2-1
CDR3 DNA: TGTGCCAGCAGCTCCTCCTCTGTCCTCTCCTACGATGAGTGGTTCTTC
CDR3 protein: CASSSSSVLSYDEWFF

V gene: TRBV29-1
clone size: many
D gene: TRBD2
J gene: TRBJ2-3
CDR3 DNA: TGCAGCGTTGGCACCGGGACTAGCGGCACAGATACGCAGTATTTT
CDR3 protein: CSVGTGTSGTDTQYF

V gene: TRBV11-2
clone size: many
D gene: TRBD2
J gene: TRBJ2-5
CDR3 DNA: TGTGCCAGCAGCTCTAGCGGGGGCCCAGGGACCCAGTACTTC
CDR3 protein: CASSSSGGPGTQYF

V gene: TRBV29-1
clone size: many
D gene: TRBD2
J gene: TRBJ2-3
CDR3 DNA: TGCAGCGCTACTAGCGGGAGGGACACAGATACGCAGTATTTT
CDR3 protein: CSATSGRDTDTQYF

V gene: TRBV9
clone size: -
D gene: TRBD2
J gene: TRBJ2-1
CDR3 DNA: TGTGCCAGCAGCTTGGGACTAGCGAACTCAAATGAGCAGTTCTTC
CDR3 protein: CASSLGLANSNEQFF

V gene: TRBV6-5
clone size: -
D gene: -
J gene: TRBJ1-1
CDR3 DNA: TGTGTCAGCAGTTACACGGGACGGGGAGACACTGAAGCTTTCTTT
CDR3 protein: CVSSYTGRGDTEAFF

V gene: TRBV6-6
clone size: many
D gene: TRBD1
J gene: TRBJ2-5
CDR3 DNA: TGTGCCAGCAGAAAGGACAGGGTAGGACAAGAGACCCAGTACTTC
CDR3 protein: CASRKDRVGQETQYF

V gene: TRBV6-2/TRBV6-3
clone size: -
D gene: TRBD2
J gene: TRBJ2-1
CDR3 DNA: TGCGCCAGCAGTCTTCTAGCGGGGGCCAACAATGAGCAGTTATTC
CDR3 protein: CASSLLAGANNEQLF

V gene: TRBV11-1
clone size: -
D gene: TRBD2
J gene: TRBJ2-1
CDR3 DNA: TGTGCCAGTAGCTTATACCGCTCCGCGGGAGGGATCTACAATGAGCAGTTCTTC
CDR3 protein: CASSLYRSAGGIYNEQFF